The clone carrying this T cell receptor beta chain has more than one count but fewer than ten. What it recognizes is unknown. This entry belongs to a study of spatial heterogeneity in lung cancer. Looking at the study overall: Within tumor regions, the number of TCR transcripts tracked closely with a T cell module score obtained from matched bulk RNA-seq. Study-level findings and limits: The number of expanded tumor alpha and beta chains correlated with mutation number.

On each TCR cDNA molecule, a unique molecular identifier was present. TCRdb re-analysed the 5' RACE reads in MiXCR, keeping a single row per CDR3 protein. In the table there are some 25,000 distinct CDR3 sequences, 7% to 7.5% of which are singletons. V lost 6 bases and J lost 3; bases outside the gene matches: 14. Germline-derived CDR1 and CDR2 are MDHEN and SYDVKM. The CDR3 loop spans 16 amino acids. Time point reported: sample taken at primary tumor resection. The clonotype was recovered from a male donor with early-stage non-small cell lung cancer. The rearrangement uses TRBV28 and TRBJ2-7; TRBD1 aligns across 7 bases. Sample: lung tumor tissue, taken at surgery. The chain's CDR3 is CASSSTGTATNYEQYF. For the CDR3, the DNA is TGTGCCAGCAGCTCTACCGGGACAGCGACGAACTACGAGCAGTACTTC.